Shown below are 18 T cell receptor beta chains from a single sample sequenced in a study of patients and donors after allogeneic stem cell transplantation. TCRdb re-called the RT-PCR reads with MiXCR, one entry per CDR3 protein. Here the sample spans about 160,000 distinct CDR3 sequences, approximately 24% being singletons. Sequencing used blood, either unsorted or a sorted T cell fraction (not recorded which). The receptor source for this set is a human donor who was either an allogeneic HSCT recipient or a stem cell or donor lymphocyte infusion donor (not recorded which). It is not recorded whose cells these are; they may come from a transplant donor.

Notes on this clonotype: Because it lacks the conserved phenylalanine or tryptophan at the end, this CDR3 is likely a read error. The chain joins TRBV20-1 to TRBJ2-3; 11 bases match TRBD1. V gave up 0 bases and J gave up 4 bases; unmatched junction bases: 9. The germline CDR1 and CDR2 sequences are DFQATT and SNEGSKA (reference sequence). The CDR3 runs 17 residues. CDR3 amino acids: CSARDPRTGGRADTQYL. DNA of the CDR3: TGCAGTGCTAGAGACCCCAGGACAGGGGGCAGGGCAGATACGCAGTATTTG.

The V call is TRBV9, the J call TRBJ1-5; D is undetermined. Germline CDR1 reads SGDLS; CDR2 reads YYNGEE. The CDR3 spans 15 residues. V dropped 0 bases and J dropped 0 bases, with 7 bases sitting between them. The CDR3 bases are TGTGCCAGCAGCGTAGGGGGAAATAGCAATCAGCCCCAGCATTTT. Its translation is CASSVGGNSNQPQHF.

J is TRBJ2-1 and V is TRBV7-3, with 10 bases that match TRBD2. The CDR3 has 16 amino acids. V was clipped by 6 bases and J by 6 bases; unmatched bases: 11. Germline V gene lookup returns CDR1 SGHTA and CDR2 FQGTGA. The CDR3 DNA reads as TGTGCCAGCAGTCCAAACCCGGGACTAGCGATCAATGAGCAGTTCTTC. As protein: CASSPNPGLAINEQFF.

This clonotype was seen at least ten times. The chain employs TRBV5-1 and TRBJ2-1, with 8 bases fitting TRBD2. Germline lookup yields CDR1 SGHRS and CDR2 YFSETQ. The CDR3 totals 13 residues. The junction had 2 bases not matched to a gene; V was cut back by 3 bases and J by 6 bases. CDR3 sequence reads: CASSWGLVNEQFF. CDR3 nucleotides: TGCGCCAGCAGCTGGGGACTAGTCAATGAGCAGTTCTTC.

This clonotype was counted between two and nine times. The chain recombines TRBV4-1 with TRBJ1-1; D remains unclear. Germline V CDR1 and CDR2: MGHRA, YSYEKL. Between the trimmed V and J ends, which lost 3 bases and 0 bases, there was a span of 8 bases. The CDR3 runs to 14 residues. The CDR3 sequence is CASSHYFMNTEAFF. The CDR3 nucleotides are TGCGCCAGCAGCCATTATTTCATGAACACTGAAGCTTTCTTT.

The sample holds many counts of this clonotype. This chain uses TRBV7-8 with TRBJ1-2; no clear D gene. CDR1 and CDR2 from the germline V gene are SGHVS and FQNEAQ. CDR3 size: 16 residues. The V end was cut by 2 bases, the J end by 8 bases, with 21 bases between. The CDR3 sequence is CASSLYLSGPERGYTF. The CDR3 DNA sequence: TGTGCCAGCAGCTTATACTTGAGCGGGCCGGAGCGAGGCTACACCTTC.

With regard to this clonotype: One junction end does not reproduce the germline sequence, and a read error may be involved. The chain uses TRBV5-1 and TRBJ1-1; 9 bases fit TRBD1. Germline V gene data show CDR1 as SGHRS and CDR2 as YFSETQ. The CDR3 is 15 residues long. CDR3 sequence: CASSVPGTGNSEAFF. CDR3 sequence (DNA): TGCGCCAGCAGCGTCCCGGGGACAGGGAACTCTGAAGCTTTCTTT.

This clonotype has just a few counts. The CDR3 sequence: CASLSGGWRNTEAFF. The CDR3 region has the DNA TGTGCCAGCCTGAGCGGGGGATGGAGGAACACTGAAGCTTTCTTT. The chain carries TRBV27 and TRBJ1-1; possibly TRBD1 for D (5 bases). V shed 8 bases and J shed 1 base, with 17 bases lying between them. The CDR3 contains 15 residues. The germline V gene has CDR1 MNHEY and CDR2 SMNVEV (reference sequence).

This clonotype has just a few counts. V is TRBV20-1 and J is TRBJ1-3; 8 nucleotides line up with TRBD1. Germline trimming cut 3 bases from V and 2 bases from J; bases unmatched to any gene: 9. This CDR3 contains 16 residues. CDR1 DFQATT and CDR2 SNEGSKA come from the germline V gene (reference sequence). The CDR3 DNA reads as TGCAGTGCTAGTCCTCCGGCAGGGGGCACTGGAAACACCATATATTTT. Translated, it gives CSASPPAGGTGNTIYF.

The genes are TRBV4-2 and TRBJ2-1; perhaps D is TRBD1 or TRBD2 (5 bases each). The CDR3 spans 15 residues. The germline gives CDR1 LGHNA, CDR2 YNFKEQ. V shed 1 base and J shed 3 bases, with 10 bases lying between them. In nucleotides, the CDR3 is TGTGCCAGCAGCCAAGCCCGGGGCAGCTACAATGAGCAGTTCTTC. Translated: CASSQARGSYNEQFF.

CDR3 coding DNA: TGTGCCATTGGGACAGGGGATTACTATGGCTACACCTTC. Protein: CAIGTGDYYGYTF. The V call is TRBV10-3, the J call TRBJ1-2; 10 nucleotides match TRBD1. J gave up 3 bases and V 9 bases, and 4 bases lay outside the gene matches. Germline CDR1 and CDR2: ENHRY and SYGVKD. This CDR3 contains 13 residues.

The chain joins TRBV5-1 to TRBJ2-1; possible D gene TRBD2, 6 bases. The CDR3 contains 14 residues. Germline V lookup: CDR1 SGHRS, CDR2 YFSETQ. Trimming removed 4 bases at V and 1 base at J, with 9 bases between. The CDR3 sequence is CASSAAGSYNEQFF. CDR3 nucleotides: TGCGCCAGCAGCGCCGCGGGGTCCTACAATGAGCAGTTCTTC.

This clonotype came up a few times. V and J are TRBV5-1 and TRBJ2-3; D is possibly TRBD1 (5 bases). Germline CDR1 reads SGHRS; CDR2 reads YFSETQ. CDR3 size: 12 residues. The V end was cut by 4 bases, the J end by 13 bases, with 16 bases between. The CDR3 DNA reads as TGCGCCAGCAGCCCAATAGGGGAACGGGAGTATTTT. Its protein is CASSPIGEREYF. Full variable domain (outside the CDR3, taken from reference TRBV5-1 and TRBJ2-3): KAGVTQTPRYLIKTRGQQVTLSCSPISGHRSVSWYQQTPGQGLQFLFEYFSETQRNKGNFPGRFSGRQFSNSRSEMNVSTLELGDSALYLCASSPIGEREYFGPGTRLTVL.

This chain links TRBV21-1 with TRBJ1-5. TRBV21-1 is an annotated pseudogene. The CDR3 consists of 13 residues. The CDR3 sequence: CASSKRSNQPQHF. DNA of the CDR3: TGTGCCAGCAGCAAACGTAGCAATCAGCCCCAGCATTTT.

There are a few counts of this clonotype. This chain links TRBV5-1 with TRBJ1-1; D not resolved. Trimming shortened V by 4 bases and J by 3 bases, and 16 bases separated the two germline ends. The CDR3 contains 15 residues. Germline-derived CDR1 and CDR2 are SGHRS and YFSETQ. CDR3: CASSLGGRGDTEAFF. In nucleotides, the CDR3 is TGCGCCAGCAGCCTTGGCGGTCGTGGTGACACTGAAGCTTTCTTT.

The rearrangement links TRBV20-1 to TRBJ2-7; 10 bases are shared with TRBD2. V gave up 0 bases and J gave up 4 bases; unmatched junction bases: 6. Germline V lookup: CDR1 DFQATT, CDR2 SNEGSKA (reference sequence). CDR3 length: 15 amino acids. CDR3 in amino acids: CSARDGASGGYEQYF. The DNA for the CDR3 is TGCAGTGCTAGAGATGGAGCTAGCGGGGGTTACGAGCAGTACTTC.

CDR3 DNA sequence: TGTGCCTGGAGTGGCCGACTTGACAATGAGCAGTTCTTC. Its protein is CAWSGRLDNEQFF. The chain recombines TRBV30 with TRBJ2-1; unclear D gene. V gave up 1 base and J gave up 5 bases, with 9 bases separating them. The CDR3 is 13 amino acids. From germline, CDR1 is GTSNPN and CDR2 SVGIG (reference sequence).

The chain joins TRBV6-2 or TRBV6-3 to TRBJ2-7, with D uncertain. The CDR3 spans 11 residues. The germline gives CDR1 MNHEY, CDR2 SVGEGT. Trimming cost V 2 bases and J 3 bases, with 2 bases left between them. The CDR3 loop reads CASSYDYEQYF. The CDR3, as DNA: TGTGCCAGCAGTTACGACTACGAGCAGTACTTC.